This passage covers 14 T cell receptor beta chains from one sample sequenced in a study of cytomegalovirus exposure and HLA in healthy donors. The PCR made use of 60 Vbeta and 13 Jbeta primers. Method: immunoSEQ multiplex PCR; TCRdb's copy keeps in-frame clones and lacks some. The table shows about 120,000 clones, with approximately 80% occurring only once. Sequencing was done on a sample of PBMCs. All receptors derive from a man younger than 35 in good health and CMV-seropositive.

The J gene is TRBJ1-5, the V gene TRBV5-6, with 10 positions matching TRBD1. CDR3 length equals 15 residues. V was clipped by 4 bases and J by 6 bases; unmatched bases: 7. CDR1 SGHDT and CDR2 YYEEEE come from the germline V gene. This chain's CDR3 is CASSMTGGYLQPQHF. In DNA, the CDR3 is TGTGCCAGCAGCATGACAGGGGGCTATCTTCAGCCCCAGCATTTT.

This chain connects TRBV19 to TRBJ2-1, with D perhaps TRBD1 (6 bases). The V gene's germline CDR1 is LNHDA and CDR2 SQIVND (reference sequence). Trimming took 0 bases from V and 3 from J, leaving 15 bases between them. The CDR3 sequence is 17 residues long. As DNA, the CDR3 is TGTGCCAGTAGTATAGAAGTCGACAGGACTTACTACAATGAGCAGTTCTTC. Its protein product is CASSIEVDRTYYNEQFF.

The genes are TRBV6-5 and TRBJ1-2, with 7 bases matching TRBD1. Germline V gene lookup returns CDR1 MNHEY and CDR2 SVGAGI. This CDR3 is built from 14 residues. Losses at the gene ends were 5 bases for V and 4 bases for J; bases not matched to a gene: 7. For the CDR3, the DNA is TGTGCCAGCAGTCCGTCGACAGGGCTCTATGGCTACACCTTC. Protein: CASSPSTGLYGYTF.

The gene calls are TRBV29-1 and TRBJ1-1; no definite D call. There are 12 residues in the CDR3. CDR1 is SQVTM, CDR2 ANQGSEA, per germline. Trimming took 7 bases from V and 1 from J, leaving 10 bases between them. CDR3 sequence: CSAPGENTEAFF. CDR3 bases: TGCAGCGCCCCGGGAGAGAACACTGAAGCTTTCTTT.

The chain employs TRBV14 and TRBJ1-1; maybe TRBD1 (6 bases). The CDR3 consists of 16 residues. V lost 1 base, J lost 12 bases, and 24 bases lay in between. From germline, CDR1 is SGHDN and CDR2 FVKESK. The CDR3 DNA reads TGTGCCAGCAGCCAAGGCCTCCTCGCGGGGGCGACTGGATCTTTCTTT. This gives the protein CASSQGLLAGATGSFF. The full variable domain, its missing parts supplied by reference TRBV14 and TRBJ1-1, is EAGVTQFPSHSVIEKGQTVTLRCDPISGHDNLYWYRRVMGKEIKFLLHFVKESKQDESGMPNNRFLAERTGGTYSTLKVQPAELEDSGVYFCASSQGLLAGATGSFFGQGTRLTVV.

This clone showed up just a few times. V usage is TRBV10-2 and J usage is TRBJ1-1; D call uncertain. The germline V gene encodes CDR1 WSHSY and CDR2 SAAADI. CDR3 length: 11 residues. The V end was cut by 4 bases, the J end by 6 bases, with 6 bases between. The CDR3, as DNA: TGCGCCAGCAGTGTCTCAGCTGAAGCTTTCTTT. Translated, it gives CASSVSAEAFF.

The V and J genes are TRBV6-5 and TRBJ2-3; D is possibly TRBD2 (5 bases). The CDR3 consists of 14 residues. Trimming removed 5 bases at V and 2 bases at J, with 11 bases between. The germline gives CDR1 MNHEY, CDR2 SVGAGI. In DNA form, the CDR3 reads TGTGCCAGCAGTCGTTACCGGGACACAGATACGCAGTATTTT. Encoded protein: CASSRYRDTDTQYF.

This chain links TRBV5-4 with TRBJ1-2; D perhaps matches TRBD1 (5 bases). This CDR3 has 14 amino acids. Trimming removed 2 bases at V and 8 bases at J, with 16 bases between. Germline CDR1 and CDR2: SGHNT and YYREEE (reference sequence). This CDR3 reads CASSLQVPEWGYTF. In DNA form, the CDR3 reads TGTGCCAGCAGCTTACAGGTACCCGAATGGGGCTACACCTTC.

The chain is built from TRBV11-1 and TRBJ2-7; 10 bases agree with TRBD2. Germline CDR1 is SGHAT and CDR2 is FQDESV (reference sequence). J lost 0 bases, V lost 6 bases, and 5 bases had no gene match. This CDR3 spans 15 amino acids. CDR3 DNA sequence: TGTGCCAGCAGACTAGCGGGATTAAGCTCCTACGAGCAGTACTTC. This codes for CASRLAGLSSYEQYF.

This clone occurred a few times. The chain joins TRBV10-3 to TRBJ1-1, with D maybe TRBD1 (5 bases). This CDR3 has 15 residues. Germline lookup yields CDR1 ENHRY and CDR2 SYGVKD. V gave up 0 bases and J gave up 1 base, with 9 bases separating them. DNA for the CDR3: TGTGCCATCAGTGAGTCGGGGCAGAAGAACACTGAAGCTTTCTTT. It is translated as CAISESGQKNTEAFF.

This CDR3 reads CASSETSGRASNEQFF. CDR3 coding DNA: TGTGCCAGCAGTGAGACTAGCGGGAGGGCTAGCAATGAGCAGTTCTTC. The chain links TRBV25-1 to TRBJ2-1, with TRBD2 identical over 14 bases. This CDR3 has 16 residues. V shed 3 bases and J 6 bases; nucleotides not matched to a gene: 4. Looked up from germline, CDR1 is MGHDK and CDR2 is SYGVNS.

The chain carries TRBV6-5 and TRBJ2-7, with a weak D call TRBD1 (6 bases). This CDR3 contains 11 residues. The V end was cut by 6 bases, the J end by 3 bases, with 6 bases between. Germline lookup yields CDR1 MNHEY and CDR2 SVGAGI. The CDR3 DNA sequence: TGTGCCAGCAGACAGGGCTACGAGCAGTACTTC. It is translated as CASRQGYEQYF.

The rearrangement joins TRBV19 to TRBJ2-7; the match to TRBD2 covers 7 bases. Germline V gives CDR1 LNHDA, CDR2 SQIVND (reference sequence). V lost 7 bases and J lost 0; bases outside the gene matches: 6. This CDR3 has 14 amino acids. CDR3 DNA: TGTGCCAGTAAGGTGGGGGGGAACTCCTACGAGCAGTACTTC. Its translation is CASKVGGNSYEQYF.

The genes are TRBV13 and TRBJ2-3; no clear D. Germline V lookup: CDR1 PRHDT, CDR2 FYEKMQ (reference sequence). V gave up 3 bases and J gave up 4 bases, with 8 bases separating them. The CDR3 is 13 residues long. The CDR3 sequence: CASSFRWPDTQYF. The CDR3 DNA reads as TGTGCCAGCAGCTTTCGTTGGCCAGATACGCAGTATTTT.